The sample holds many counts of the clone carrying this TCR beta chain. Its antigen is unknown. One entry per CDR3 protein results from TCRdb running MiXCR on the 5' RACE reads. The data show 310,000 or so distinct CDR3 sequences, 7.5% to 9.5% seen once. The sample comes from a study of identical twins. V lost 0 bases and J lost 12, with 14 bases in between. This CDR3 comprises 13 residues. The germline V gene has CDR1 DFQATT and CDR2 SNEGSKA (reference sequence). Whole-study results and caveats: The degree of excess twin sharing was weaker in beta out-of-frame sequences. Invariant MAIT and iNKT cells are populations that could partly confound zero-insertion analyses.

Another study also made use of these data, one on yellow fever vaccine responses in identical twins.

The chain uses TRBV20-1 and TRBJ1-4; D unclear. The receptor was isolated from a woman under 30 in good health. The sequenced sample was CD8+ T cells sorted from blood. DNA for the CDR3: TGCAGTGCTAGAGAGGGTAGTAGCCTTGAACTGTTTTTT. It yields the protein CSAREGSSLELFF.